Below, 15 T cell receptor beta chains from the same sample are listed, as sequenced in a study of T cell repertoires in breast cancer. The expanded emulsion RT-PCR method captured paired alpha and beta chains from CD8+ T cells. During the second nested PCR, blocking oligonucleotides suppressed genes that were not paired. TCRdb passed the emulsion pairing reads through MiXCR, listing each CDR3 protein once. The sample lists approximately 37,000 distinct CDR3 sequences; about 50% were seen once. Sequenced: CD8+ T cells. The receptors stem from a pool of human donors with breast cancer or a healthy control (not recorded which).

This clonotype was counted only a few times. The chain recombines TRBV20-1 with TRBJ1-1; TRBD1 agrees at 8 bases. The germline V gene has CDR1 DFQATT and CDR2 SNEGSKA (reference sequence). This CDR3 is 13 amino acids long. V trimming: 5 bases; J trimming: 5 bases; junction bases outside the gene matches: 7. The CDR3 coding sequence is TGCAGTGCTCGGGACAGGATAATTACTGAAGCTTTCTTT. Amino acid sequence: CSARDRIITEAFF.

The chain has TRBV10-3 and TRBJ1-6, with D perhaps matching TRBD1 (6 bases). The germline V gene encodes CDR1 ENHRY and CDR2 SYGVKD. V was shortened by 3 bases and J by 10 bases, with 13 bases between the two germline ends. The CDR3 sequence is 14 residues long. The CDR3 region is CAISDEGVESPLHF. CDR3 coding DNA: TGTGCCATCAGTGATGAGGGGGTAGAATCACCCCTCCACTTT.

The sample holds a few counts of this clonotype. V usage is TRBV7-2 and J usage is TRBJ1-6; D is possibly TRBD1 (5 bases). In germline, CDR1 is SGHTA, CDR2 FQGNSA. The ends were cut back, 6 bases at V and 6 bases at J, with 15 bases in the middle. The CDR3 covers 15 residues. As DNA, the CDR3 is TGTGCCAGCAGTACCATCTTGGGGGGTAATTCACCCCTCCACTTT. Its translation: CASSTILGGNSPLHF. Complete variable domain (other parts from reference TRBV7-2 and TRBJ1-6): GAGVSQSPSNKVTEKGKDVELRCDPISGHTALYWYRQSLGQGLEFLIYFQGNSAPDKSGLPSDRFSAERTGGSVSTLTIQRTQQEDSAVYLCASSTILGGNSPLHFGNGTRLTVT.

This clonotype occurred a few times. The CDR3 sequence is CASSEGQILSMNTEAFF. The DNA of the CDR3 is TGTGCCAGCAGTGAAGGCCAGATTCTGAGCATGAACACTGAAGCTTTCTTT. V and J are TRBV2 and TRBJ1-1; D unresolved. V dropped 1 base and J dropped 0 bases, with 15 bases sitting between them. CDR1 SNHLY and CDR2 FYNNEI come from the germline V gene. This CDR3 has 17 residues.

This clonotype was seen a handful of times. The chain links TRBV3-1 to TRBJ2-1; D is possibly TRBD2 (6 bases). Germline assignment: CDR1 LGHDT and CDR2 YNNKEL (reference sequence). The CDR3 spans 15 residues. V lost 4 bases, J lost 6 bases, and 16 bases lay in between. CDR3 nucleotides: TGTGCCAGCAGCCTTTCTGGGGGGATTGGCAATGAGCAGTTCTTC. This sequence encodes CASSLSGGIGNEQFF.

To note about this clonotype: With a much larger clone just one base away, this may be a read error. V gene TRBV20-1 combines with J gene TRBJ2-5, with 11 bases aligning to TRBD2. Germline V CDR1 and CDR2: DFQATT, SNEGSKA (reference sequence). The CDR3 runs 14 residues. In nucleotides, the CDR3 is TGCGGTGCTAGATTAGCGGGGGGGCAAGAGACCCAGTACTTC. Amino acid sequence: CGARLAGGQETQYF.

A word on this clonotype: A much bigger clone sits one base away, suggesting this may be a read error. The J gene is TRBJ2-7, the V gene TRBV28; 7 bases align to TRBD2. CDR3 size: 15 residues. The V gene end was trimmed by 4 bases and the J gene end by 0 bases; junction bases not matched to a gene: 6. CDR1 is MDHEN and CDR2 is SYDVKM in the germline V gene. The DNA of the CDR3 is TGTGCCAGCAGTTCCACCCGGGAGGTCTCCTACGAGCAGTACTTC. Protein sequence: CASSSTREVSYEQYF.

This rearrangement joins TRBV6-5 to TRBJ1-2; perhaps TRBD1 as D (5 bases). The CDR3 extends over 14 amino acids. The V and J ends lost 7 bases and 9 bases respectively, with 21 bases between them. Germline-derived CDR1 and CDR2 are MNHEY and SVGAGI. The CDR3 nucleotides are TGTGCCAGCATCCCGGGGGGGGAAGGTTTGAGCTACACCTTC. Protein: CASIPGGEGLSYTF.

The rearrangement links TRBV6-2 or TRBV6-3 to TRBJ2-5; the match to TRBD2 covers 13 bases. V lost 7 bases to trimming and J lost 3 bases; unmatched junction nucleotides: 14. The germline V gene has CDR1 MNHEY and CDR2 SVGEGT. CDR3 length: 18 amino acids. The DNA of the CDR3 is TGTGCCAGCACCCCTGAACCAAGACTAGCGGGGGGTAAAGAGACCCAGTACTTC. Translated: CASTPEPRLAGGKETQYF.

V gene TRBV5-1 combines with J gene TRBJ2-3, with 8 positions matching TRBD1. The CDR3 contains 15 residues. V was clipped by 2 bases and J by 4 bases; unmatched bases: 6. Germline-derived CDR1 and CDR2 are SGHRS and YFSETQ. The CDR3 is CASSLLPGGADTQYF. As DNA, the CDR3 is TGCGCCAGCAGCTTACTACCAGGGGGCGCAGATACGCAGTATTTT.

This clonotype was seen more than once but under ten times. The genes are TRBV20-1 and TRBJ2-3; D not resolved. The CDR3 runs to 15 residues. Trimming removed 6 bases from V and 2 bases from J, with 18 bases in between. Germline CDR1 DFQATT, CDR2 SNEGSKA (reference sequence). CDR3: CSAAARRLSTDTQYF. In DNA form, the CDR3 reads TGCAGTGCCGCGGCGAGGCGCTTATCCACAGATACGCAGTATTTT.

The gene calls are TRBV5-1 and TRBJ1-2; maybe TRBD1 (5 bases). Trimming left V 3 bases short and J 8 bases short, with 17 bases between. This CDR3 spans 14 amino acids. CDR1 and CDR2 from the germline V gene are SGHRS and YFSETQ. Here the CDR3 reads CASSSQEGRDGYTF. CDR3 DNA: TGCGCCAGCAGCTCCCAGGAAGGGAGGGACGGCTACACCTTC.

V usage is TRBV6-1 and J usage is TRBJ2-7, with D possibly matching TRBD2 (7 bases). Germline values: CDR1 MNHNS, CDR2 SASEGT. Trimming took off 10 bases at V and 5 bases at J, with 21 bases between the two ends. The CDR3 contains 14 residues. CDR3 sequence: CAIGEVGGPDEQYF. CDR3 sequence (DNA): TGTGCCATCGGTGAGGTGGGGGGGCCCGACGAGCAGTACTTC.

This clonotype was picked up a small number of times. This rearrangement joins TRBV5-1 to TRBJ2-7; D might be TRBD1 or TRBD2, each matching 5 bases. The CDR3 length is 15 residues. V was cut by 0 bases and J by 2 bases, with 12 bases left in between. Germline V lookup: CDR1 SGHRS, CDR2 YFSETQ. CDR3 sequence: CASSLVLGPPYEQYF. CDR3 coding DNA: TGCGCCAGCAGCTTGGTATTGGGACCCCCCTACGAGCAGTACTTC.

The sample holds a few counts of this clonotype. The V call is TRBV7-9, the J call TRBJ1-1, with D perhaps matching TRBD1 (5 bases). Germline values: CDR1 SEHNR, CDR2 FQNEAQ (reference sequence). The CDR3 loop spans 15 amino acids. V lost 8 bases and J 2 bases, leaving 18 bases between the germline ends. The CDR3 is CASGDVRGGNTEAFF. CDR3 coding DNA: TGTGCCAGCGGGGATGTAAGGGGAGGAAACACTGAAGCTTTCTTT.